This TCR beta chain was observed in a study of human versus mouse CDR3 diversity and MHC coevolution. The table came from immunoSEQ multiplex PCR; TCRdb's copy has only in-frame clones and leaves some out. Among some 82,000 clones, around 93% were seen once, and the ten largest hold approximately 1.4%. The CDR3 runs 13 residues. V lost 8 bases and J lost 0, with 8 bases in between. The germline V gene has CDR1 MDHEN and CDR2 SYDVKM. Worth noting for this clone: What it binds is unknown.

Overall study findings and caveats: Human CDR3s averaged more deletions and insertions than mouse CDR3s.

The sequence was obtained from a person aged 30 to 69 in good health. The rearrangement uses TRBV28 and TRBJ2-1, with D uncertain. Material for sequencing was naive CD4+ T cells from blood. Subset indicated: CD45RO-negative CD62L-positive naive CD4 T cells. The CDR3 protein is CASAVGSYNEQFF. The CDR3 DNA reads TGTGCCAGCGCTGTCGGCTCCTACAATGAGCAGTTCTTC.